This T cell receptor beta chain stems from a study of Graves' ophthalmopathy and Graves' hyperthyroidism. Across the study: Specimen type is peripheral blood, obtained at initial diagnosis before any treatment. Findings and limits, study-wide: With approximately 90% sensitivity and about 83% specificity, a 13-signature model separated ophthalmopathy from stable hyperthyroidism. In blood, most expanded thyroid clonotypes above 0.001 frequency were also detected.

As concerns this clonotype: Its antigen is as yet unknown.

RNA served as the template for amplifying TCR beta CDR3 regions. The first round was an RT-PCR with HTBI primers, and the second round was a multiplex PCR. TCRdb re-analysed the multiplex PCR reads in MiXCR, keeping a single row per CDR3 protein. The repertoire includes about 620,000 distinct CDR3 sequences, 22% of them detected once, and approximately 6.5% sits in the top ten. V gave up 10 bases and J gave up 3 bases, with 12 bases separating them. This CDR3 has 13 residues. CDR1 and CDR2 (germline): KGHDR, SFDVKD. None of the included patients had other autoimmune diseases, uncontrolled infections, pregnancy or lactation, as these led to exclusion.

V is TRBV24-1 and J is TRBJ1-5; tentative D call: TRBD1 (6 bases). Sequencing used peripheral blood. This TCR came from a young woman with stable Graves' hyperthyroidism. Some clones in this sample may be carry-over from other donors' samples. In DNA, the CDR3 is TGTGCCACAGAACAGGGACCCAATCAGCCCCAGCATTTT. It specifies CATEQGPNQPQHF.